This TCR beta chain was found in a study of T cells after posttransplantation cyclophosphamide. Study results and caveats: After PTCy, TRB diversity resembled that of CNI/methotrexate controls. Later blood repertoires were often dominated by clones from the donor CD8+ memory compartment. Skin or GI-infiltrating T cells shared few TRB sequences with blood.

Sequenced by immunoSEQ multiplex PCR; TCRdb stores in-frame clones only, minus some. The sample shows about 26,000 clones, none of them appearing just once. The sample holds many counts of this clone. Its antigen is currently unknown. The receptor was isolated from a man aged 50-60 years in good health, CMV-negative, and a related stem cell transplant donor. Material: PBMCs.

In nucleotides, the CDR3 is TGTGCCAGCAGCGTAGGAGCGGGCCAGGCCTACGAGCAGTACTTC. Protein product: CASSVGAGQAYEQYF. The rearrangement uses TRBV9 and TRBJ2-7; D is perhaps TRBD2 (6 bases). Trimming took off 0 bases at V and 2 bases at J, with 12 bases between the two ends. The CDR3 consists of 15 residues. CDR1 is SGDLS, CDR2 YYNGEE, per germline.